Sequencing of this T cell receptor (beta chain) was carried out in a study of a mutant IDH1 vaccine in newly diagnosed glioma. Background on the study: First vaccine doses came 4-6 weeks after radiotherapy alone, or with temozolomide cycles. The sex distribution of treated patients was roughly 62% male and about 38% female, with a mean age of roughly 40 years. Those enrolled had earlier been treated with radiotherapy, temozolomide, or both, mostly both.

Concerning this clone: Its antigen is currently unknown.

Time point: week 35, safety follow-up. Mutant IDH1 20-mer peptide, at 300 ug, made up each vaccine dose, with topical imiquimod. Trimming left V 1 base short and J 0 bases short, with 10 bases between. CDR1 and CDR2 from the germline V gene are MGHRA and YSYEKL. CDR3 length: 16 amino acids. Sequenced by immunoSEQ multiplex PCR; TCRdb stores in-frame clones only, minus some. The sample holds approximately 50,000 clones, about 86% seen once. Specimen: PBMCs, collected from a glioma patient whose treatment included an IDH1 peptide vaccine. The TCR originated in a man between 40 and 49 years old with glioma. The chain links TRBV4-1 to TRBJ2-4; tentative D call: TRBD1 (6 bases). The CDR3 protein is CASSQVGRGAKNIQYF. In DNA form, the CDR3 reads TGCGCCAGCAGCCAAGTGGGCAGGGGAGCCAAAAACATTCAGTACTTC.